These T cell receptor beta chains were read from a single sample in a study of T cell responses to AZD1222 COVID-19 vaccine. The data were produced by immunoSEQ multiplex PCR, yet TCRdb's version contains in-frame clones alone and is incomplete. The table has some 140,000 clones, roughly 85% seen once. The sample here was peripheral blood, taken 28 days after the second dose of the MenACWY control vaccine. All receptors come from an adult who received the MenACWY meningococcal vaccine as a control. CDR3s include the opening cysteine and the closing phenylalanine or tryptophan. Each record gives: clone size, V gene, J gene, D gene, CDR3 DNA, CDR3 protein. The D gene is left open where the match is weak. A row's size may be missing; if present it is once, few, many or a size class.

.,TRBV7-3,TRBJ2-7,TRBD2,TGTGCCAGCAGCTTAATAGCGGGAGACCACGAGCAGTACTTC,CASSLIAGDHEQYF
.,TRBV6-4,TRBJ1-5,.,TGTGCCAGCAGTTACAGGGTCGGTCAGCCCCAGCATTTT,CASSYRVGQPQHF
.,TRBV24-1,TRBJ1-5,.,TGTGCCACCAGTGATTCCGGGGGGGATTTTTATAGCAATCAGCCCCAGCATTTT,CATSDSGGDFYSNQPQHF
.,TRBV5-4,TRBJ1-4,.,TGTGCCAGCAGTCCGGATCCCTGGAATGAAAAACTGTTTTTT,CASSPDPWNEKLFF
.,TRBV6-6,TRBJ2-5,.,TGTGCCAGCAGTTACTTACTAACAGAGACCCAGTACTTC,CASSYLLTETQYF
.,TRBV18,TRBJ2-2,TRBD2,TGTGCCAGCTCACCACGGACTAGCGGGGGGTCGAACACCGGGGAGCTGTTTTTT,CASSPRTSGGSNTGELFF
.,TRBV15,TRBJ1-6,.,TGTGCCACAGGGGTCAATTCACCCCTCCACTTT,CATGVNSPLHF
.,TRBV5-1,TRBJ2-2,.,TGCGCCAGCAGCTTGGCGGTACTGAGCTACGGGGAGCTGTTTTTT,CASSLAVLSYGELFF
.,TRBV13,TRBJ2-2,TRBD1,TGTGCCAGCAGCTTCGCGACAGGGGCGAACACCGGGGAGCTGTTTTTT,CASSFATGANTGELFF
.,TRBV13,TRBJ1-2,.,TGTGCCAGCAGCTTAGTTTCCAGCAACTATGGCTACACCTTC,CASSLVSSNYGYTF
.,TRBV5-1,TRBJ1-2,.,TGCGCCAGCAGCTTAGCCCAGGGTATCTATGGCTACACCTTC,CASSLAQGIYGYTF
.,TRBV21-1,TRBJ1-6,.,TGTGCCAGCAGCTCCCCCCCGAGGAGGGGGCCCCCATTGATTCCACCCCTCCACTTT,CASSSPPRRGPPLIPPLHF
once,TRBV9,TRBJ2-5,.,TGTGCCAGCAGCGGACCAGGATCTCAAGAGACCCAGTACTTC,CASSGPGSQETQYF
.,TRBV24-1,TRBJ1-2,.,TGTGCCACCAGTGATTCATCGGGGTCGGGTGGCTACACCTTC,CATSDSSGSGGYTF
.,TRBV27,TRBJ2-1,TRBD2,TGTGCCAGCAGTCCGGGACTAGCGGGGGGGCAATCGCGTTATGAGCAGTTCTTC,CASSPGLAGGQSRYEQFF
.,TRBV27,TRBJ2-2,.,TGTGCCAGCAGTTTCTTTTCCGGGGAGCTGTTTTTT,CASSFFSGELFF
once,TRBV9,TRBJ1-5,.,TGTGCCAGCAGCCCGGACCCCGATCAGCCCCAGCATTTT,CASSPDPDQPQHF
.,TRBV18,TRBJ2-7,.,TGTGCCAGCTCACCTCCGAGGGCCGGATCCTACGAGCAGTACTTC,CASSPPRAGSYEQYF
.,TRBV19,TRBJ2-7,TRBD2,TGTGCCAGTAGTCCGGGGGGGGCGGGCGACGAGCAGTACTTC,CASSPGGAGDEQYF
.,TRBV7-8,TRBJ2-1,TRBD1,TGTGCCAGCAGCATAGACAGGGGGCGGTTGGATGAGCAGTTCTTC,CASSIDRGRLDEQFF
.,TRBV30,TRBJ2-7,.,TGTGCCTGGAATCAGGGTTCCTCCTACGAGCAGTACTTC,CAWNQGSSYEQYF
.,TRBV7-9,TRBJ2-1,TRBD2,TGTGCCAGCAGCTTGGGTGGCGGGAGGGCCGCCCGGGGTGAGCAGTTCTTC,CASSLGGGRAARGEQFF
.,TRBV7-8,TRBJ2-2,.,TGTGCCAGCAGCTTAATCCTACTGAACACCGGGGAGCTGTTTTTT,CASSLILLNTGELFF
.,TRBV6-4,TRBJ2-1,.,TGTGCCAGCAGTGCCGGGTCTGAAGGGCAGGAGTTCTTC,CASSAGSEGQEFF
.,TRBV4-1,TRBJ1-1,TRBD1,TGCGCCAGCAGCCAAGAAGACAGGGGAGGGGACACTGAAGCTTTCTTT,CASSQEDRGGDTEAFF
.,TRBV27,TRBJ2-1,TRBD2,TGTGCCGGTATTAGGGGCGGGGGGCCAAACCTCTCCTACAATGAGCAGTTCTTC,CAGIRGGGPNLSYNEQFF
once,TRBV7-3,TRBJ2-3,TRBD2,TGTGCCAGCAGCCTGGGGACTAGCGGGAGGGCCGGAGCAGATACGCAGTATTTT,CASSLGTSGRAGADTQYF
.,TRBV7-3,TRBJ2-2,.,TGTGCCAGCAGCTTCCAACCTCGGGGGGAGCTGTTTTTT,CASSFQPRGELFF
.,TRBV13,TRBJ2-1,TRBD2,TGTGCCAGCAGTAAGGGACTAGCGGGAGGGTTGGGAGACAATGAGCAGTTCTTC,CASSKGLAGGLGDNEQFF
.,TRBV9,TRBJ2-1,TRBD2,TGTGCCAGCAGCCCTAGCGGGAGGTATCAGTTCTTC,CASSPSGRYQFF
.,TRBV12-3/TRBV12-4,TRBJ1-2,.,TGTGCCAGCAGTTTAGCGCTACTCAGCGGCTACACCTTC,CASSLALLSGYTF
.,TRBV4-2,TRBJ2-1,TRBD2,TGTGCCAGCAGTTCACTAGCGGGAGGTTCCTACAATGAGCAGTTCTTC,CASSSLAGGSYNEQFF